Shown below are 27 T cell receptor beta chains from a single sample sequenced in a study of identical twins. TCRdb re-derived calls from the 5' RACE reads in MiXCR, one entry per CDR3 protein. The repertoire holds about 280,000 distinct CDR3 sequences, with under 9% as singletons. These data were also filed under a second study, of yellow fever vaccine responses in identical twins.

Sequencing was performed on memory (CD45RO+) T cells sorted from blood. All receptors derive from a woman between 18 and 29 years old in good health.

The chain carries TRBV27 and TRBJ2-5, with D maybe TRBD2 (5 bases). The CDR3 has 13 residues. Trimming took 3 bases from V and 7 from J, leaving 12 bases between them. Germline V CDR1 and CDR2: MNHEY, SMNVEV (reference sequence). In DNA, the CDR3 is TGTGCCAGCAGTTTTGACGGGGATGGGACCCAGTACTTC. Translation: CASSFDGDGTQYF.

The table lists this clonotype with many counts. The chain combines TRBV5-1 with TRBJ2-3; TRBD2 agrees at 10 bases. V was clipped by 0 bases and J by 3 bases; unmatched bases: 4. Germline-derived CDR1 and CDR2 are SGHRS and YFSETQ. This CDR3 region has 16 residues. The CDR3 sequence is CASSLEASGRTDTQYF. CDR3 DNA: TGCGCCAGCAGCTTGGAGGCTAGCGGGAGAACAGATACGCAGTATTTT. Drawing the rest from reference TRBV5-1 and TRBJ2-3, the complete variable domain is KAGVTQTPRYLIKTRGQQVTLSCSPISGHRSVSWYQQTPGQGLQFLFEYFSETQRNKGNFPGRFSGRQFSNSRSEMNVSTLELGDSALYLCASSLEASGRTDTQYFGPGTRLTVL.

At least ten counts were recorded for this clonotype. The CDR3 reads CASTKTGGIGELFF. CDR3 coding DNA: TGTGCCAGCACCAAGACAGGGGGAATCGGGGAGCTGTTTTTT. The V gene is TRBV12-3 or TRBV12-4, the J gene TRBJ2-2; 9 nucleotides match TRBD1. The CDR3 is 14 residues long. V shed 7 bases, J shed 7 bases, and the junction held 7 bases outside the gene matches.

The genes are TRBV20-1 and TRBJ2-7; D uncertain. Looked up from germline, CDR1 is DFQATT and CDR2 is SNEGSKA (reference sequence). This CDR3 region has 15 residues. V lost 2 bases to trimming and J lost 1 base, with 15 bases between them. The CDR3 DNA is TGCAGTGCTAGACGAAACTCAGACGCGTCCTACGAGCAGTACGTC. It specifies CSARRNSDASYEQYV.

This clonotype was seen repeatedly, ten times or more. The chain uses TRBV29-1 and TRBJ1-1; TRBD1 agrees at 9 bases. The trim removed 6 bases at V and 6 bases at J, leaving 8 bases unmatched. Germline V gives CDR1 SQVTM, CDR2 ANQGSEA. This CDR3 is built from 13 residues. The chain's CDR3 is CSVRSGTGSEAFF. The CDR3 DNA reads TGCAGCGTCAGGTCCGGGACAGGGTCTGAAGCTTTCTTT.

Ten or more counts support this clonotype. The chain recombines TRBV12-3 or TRBV12-4 with TRBJ1-5; TRBD1 agrees at 7 bases. The CDR3 runs to 16 residues. Trimming cost V 3 bases and J 0 bases; bases outside gene matches: 5. The CDR3 region is CASSFFGTDSNQPQHF. CDR3 DNA: TGTGCCAGCAGTTTTTTTGGGACAGATAGCAATCAGCCCCAGCATTTT.

In its sample, this clonotype was seen many times. This sequence joins TRBV5-1 and TRBJ2-1, with no clear D. Between the trimmed V and J ends, which lost 2 bases and 10 bases, there was a span of 10 bases. CDR1 SGHRS and CDR2 YFSETQ come from the germline V gene. The CDR3 has 12 residues. The CDR3 nucleotides are TGCGCCAGCAGCTTCGGGCTAGGGGAGCAGTTCTTC. Its translation is CASSFGLGEQFF.

The chain couples TRBV18 to TRBJ1-1, with 7 bases that match TRBD1. Per the germline V gene, CDR1 is KGHSH and CDR2 is LQKENI. This CDR3 is 16 amino acids long. V trimming: 2 bases; J trimming: 7 bases; junction bases outside the gene matches: 13. CDR3 region: CASSPEGAIGSVEAFF. The CDR3 nucleotides are TGTGCCAGCTCACCAGAGGGGGCGATCGGATCAGTTGAAGCTTTCTTT.

This clonotype appeared a few times. The rearrangement links TRBV20-1 to TRBJ2-2, with unresolved D. CDR1 is DFQATT, CDR2 SNEGSKA, per germline (reference sequence). The CDR3 contains 13 residues. V gave up 0 bases and J gave up 4 bases, with 6 bases separating them. CDR3 nucleotides: TGCAGTGCTAGAGATCTCATCACCGGGGAGCTGTTTTTT. The encoded protein is CSARDLITGELFF.

This chain uses TRBV27 with TRBJ1-2; possible D gene TRBD1, 5 bases. In germline, CDR1 is MNHEY, CDR2 SMNVEV (reference sequence). This CDR3 is built from 14 residues. Trimming took 8 bases from V and 4 from J, leaving 17 bases between them. DNA for the CDR3: TGTGCCAGCGGAGGACTAGGGGAGGGCTATGGCTACACCTTC. Translating gives CASGGLGEGYGYTF.

This clonotype has at least ten counts. The chain couples TRBV4-1 to TRBJ2-7; 7 nucleotides align to TRBD2. The trim removed 0 bases at V and 2 bases at J, leaving 7 bases unmatched. This CDR3 region has 16 residues. Germline CDR1 and CDR2: MGHRA and YSYEKL. The CDR3: CASSQDLGGSPYEQYF. The CDR3 coding sequence is TGCGCCAGCAGCCAAGATCTTGGCGGGAGCCCCTACGAGCAGTACTTC.

This clonotype was seen many times. V usage is TRBV20-1 and J usage is TRBJ2-1; 9 bases fit TRBD2. The CDR3 is made up of 17 amino acids. Germline V gives CDR1 DFQATT, CDR2 SNEGSKA (reference sequence). V lost 0 bases and J lost 5; bases outside the gene matches: 11. The CDR3 spells CSARDPTRVAGDNEQFF. Here the CDR3 DNA reads TGCAGTGCTAGAGACCCCACTCGGGTAGCGGGAGACAATGAGCAGTTCTTC.

This clonotype was recorded at least ten times. CDR3 amino acids: CASRGTGELFF. In DNA form, the CDR3 reads TGTGCCAGCCGCGGTACCGGGGAGCTGTTTTTT. The V and J genes are TRBV12-3 or TRBV12-4 and TRBJ2-2; no definite D call. Deletions cut 8 bases from V and 5 bases from J, with 6 bases between. This CDR3 region has 11 residues.

This clonotype showed up many times. This chain uses TRBV12-3 or TRBV12-4 with TRBJ1-2, with TRBD1 as a possible D gene (6 bases). The germline V and J ends were trimmed by 2 bases and 4 bases, with 14 bases remaining between them. There are 15 residues in the CDR3. The CDR3 bases are TGTGCCAGCAGTTTAATGGGTGGGGGCCCCTATGGCTACACCTTC. Protein: CASSLMGGGPYGYTF.

This clonotype was counted ten times or more. The chain uses TRBV5-1 and TRBJ2-1; D is tentatively TRBD1 or TRBD2 (5 bases each). CDR3 length: 13 amino acids. Trimming cost V 2 bases and J 6 bases, with 9 bases left between them. The germline CDR1 and CDR2 sequences are SGHRS and YFSETQ. The CDR3 sequence is CASSFGGGNEQFF. The CDR3 DNA sequence: TGCGCCAGCAGCTTTGGTGGGGGCAATGAGCAGTTCTTC.

This clonotype has a count of ten or more. The chain links TRBV10-3 to TRBJ2-7, with unresolved D. Germline-derived CDR1 and CDR2 are ENHRY and SYGVKD. This CDR3 has 15 amino acids. The V and J ends lost 0 bases and 3 bases respectively, with 12 bases between them. CDR3 coding DNA: TGTGCCATCAGTGAGTCAAGGGTTTGGGGCTACGAGCAGTACTTC. Translation: CAISESRVWGYEQYF.

This clonotype was counted ten times or more. V and J are TRBV10-3 and TRBJ2-1; D is perhaps TRBD2 (5 bases). Per germline, CDR1 ENHRY and CDR2 SYGVKD. V dropped 8 bases and J dropped 0 bases, with 14 bases sitting between them. The CDR3 runs 15 residues. The CDR3 DNA sequence: TGTGCCATCGGGGAGACTGCCAGCTCCTACAATGAGCAGTTCTTC. It specifies CAIGETASSYNEQFF.

This clonotype was counted many times. The chain carries TRBV24-1 and TRBJ1-1; the match to TRBD1 covers 7 bases. Germline V gene lookup returns CDR1 KGHDR and CDR2 SFDVKD. V gave up 3 bases and J gave up 5 bases; unmatched junction bases: 8. This CDR3 has 15 amino acids. This chain's CDR3 is CATSDTRQGGTEAFF. The CDR3 region has the DNA TGTGCCACCAGTGATACACGACAGGGAGGAACTGAAGCTTTCTTT.

This clonotype has just a few counts. The rearrangement joins TRBV11-2 to TRBJ2-2; D not certain. The CDR3 spans 14 residues. Trimming pared 11 bases from V and 3 bases from J, leaving 16 bases between. Germline V gene sequence: CDR1 SGHAT, CDR2 FQNNGV. The CDR3 protein is CASCRSADTGELFF. As DNA, the CDR3 is TGTGCCTCCTGTCGGTCGGCGGACACCGGGGAGCTGTTTTTT.

This clonotype appeared many times. This chain uses TRBV11-2 with TRBJ1-1; 8 bases map to TRBD1. This CDR3 contains 14 residues. J lost 5 bases, V lost 4 bases, and 6 bases had no gene match. The germline gives CDR1 SGHAT, CDR2 FQNNGV. This CDR3 reads CASSSGGGSTEAFF. The CDR3 region has the DNA TGTGCCAGCAGCTCAGGGGGCGGGAGTACTGAAGCTTTCTTT.

This clonotype was counted a few times. The rearrangement joins TRBV6-4 to TRBJ2-1; TRBD1 matches at 9 bases. The V and J ends lost 4 bases and 8 bases, in that order; junction bases with no gene match: 18. The CDR3 runs to 18 residues. Germline V gives CDR1 MRHNA, CDR2 SNTAGT. The CDR3 DNA is TGTGCCAGCAGTGCCTACCCGGGACAGGGTTCTGGCGTCCATGAGCAGTTCTTC. It specifies CASSAYPGQGSGVHEQFF.

V is TRBV20-1 and J is TRBJ2-1; 10 positions match TRBD2. J was trimmed by 3 bases and V by 5 bases; bases with no gene match: 7. In germline, CDR1 is DFQATT, CDR2 SNEGSKA (reference sequence). The CDR3 loop spans 15 amino acids. The CDR3 bases are TGCAGTGCTCCCCAAGGACTAGCGGACTACAATGAGCAGTTCTTC. Residues: CSAPQGLADYNEQFF.

This chain joins TRBV10-2 and TRBJ2-2, with D perhaps TRBD1 or TRBD2 (6 bases each). V was trimmed by 6 bases and J by 5 bases, leaving 13 bases between them. Germline CDR1 and CDR2: WSHSY and SAAADI. The CDR3 totals 14 residues. The CDR3 is CASRDGGRTGELFF. The CDR3 region has the DNA TGCGCCAGCAGGGACGGGGGCCGGACCGGGGAGCTGTTTTTT.

V and J are TRBV4-1 and TRBJ2-3; 12 nucleotides agree with TRBD2. Germline CDR1 MGHRA, CDR2 YSYEKL. Trimming at V came to 5 bases and at J to 1 base, leaving 19 bases not matched to a gene. This CDR3 has 21 amino acids. This CDR3 is CASSSQTPTSGSFGGTDTQYF. The CDR3 coding sequence is TGCGCCAGCAGCTCCCAAACCCCGACTAGCGGGAGTTTTGGTGGCACAGATACGCAGTATTTT.

There are many counts of this clonotype. V gene TRBV20-1 combines with J gene TRBJ2-5, with 9 bases that match TRBD2. The CDR3 sequence is 16 residues long. From germline, CDR1 is DFQATT and CDR2 SNEGSKA (reference sequence). V lost 5 bases and J lost 4; bases outside the gene matches: 14. Written as DNA, the CDR3 is TGCAGTGCTCCGAGGGTGGCGGGAGGGCCTCCAGAGACCCAGTACTTC. Its protein is CSAPRVAGGPPETQYF.

This clonotype has at least ten counts. The rearrangement links TRBV12-5 to TRBJ2-7; D might be TRBD1 (6 bases). The germline V and J ends were trimmed by 0 bases and 3 bases, with 12 bases remaining between them. The CDR3 loop spans 15 amino acids. Per the germline V gene, CDR1 is LGHNT and CDR2 is FRNRAP. The CDR3 reads CASGLVQGRYYEQYF. The CDR3 nucleotides are TGTGCTAGTGGTTTGGTACAGGGCAGGTACTACGAGCAGTACTTC.

The chain joins TRBV11-2 to TRBJ2-7, with D tentatively TRBD2 (6 bases). In germline, CDR1 is SGHAT, CDR2 FQNNGV. The CDR3 is 14 amino acids. Trimming stripped 0 bases from V and 6 bases from J, with 12 bases between. The DNA for the CDR3 is TGTGCCAGCAGCTTAGATCGGGGAGGAACCGAGCAGTACGTC. Translated, it gives CASSLDRGGTEQYV.